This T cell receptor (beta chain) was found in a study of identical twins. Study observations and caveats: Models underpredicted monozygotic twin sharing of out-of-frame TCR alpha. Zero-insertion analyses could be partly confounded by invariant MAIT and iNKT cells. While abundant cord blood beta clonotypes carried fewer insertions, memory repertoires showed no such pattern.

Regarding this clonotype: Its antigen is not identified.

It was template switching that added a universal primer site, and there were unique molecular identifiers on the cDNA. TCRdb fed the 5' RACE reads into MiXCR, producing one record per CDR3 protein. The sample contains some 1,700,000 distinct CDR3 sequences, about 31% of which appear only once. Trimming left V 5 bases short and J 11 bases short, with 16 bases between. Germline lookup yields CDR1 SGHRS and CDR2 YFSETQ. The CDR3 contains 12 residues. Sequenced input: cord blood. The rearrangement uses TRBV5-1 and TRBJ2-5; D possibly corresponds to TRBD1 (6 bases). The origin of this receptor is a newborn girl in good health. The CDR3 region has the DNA TGCGCCAGCAGGGACAGTCCGAATGAGCAGTACTTC. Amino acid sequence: CASRDSPNEQYF.